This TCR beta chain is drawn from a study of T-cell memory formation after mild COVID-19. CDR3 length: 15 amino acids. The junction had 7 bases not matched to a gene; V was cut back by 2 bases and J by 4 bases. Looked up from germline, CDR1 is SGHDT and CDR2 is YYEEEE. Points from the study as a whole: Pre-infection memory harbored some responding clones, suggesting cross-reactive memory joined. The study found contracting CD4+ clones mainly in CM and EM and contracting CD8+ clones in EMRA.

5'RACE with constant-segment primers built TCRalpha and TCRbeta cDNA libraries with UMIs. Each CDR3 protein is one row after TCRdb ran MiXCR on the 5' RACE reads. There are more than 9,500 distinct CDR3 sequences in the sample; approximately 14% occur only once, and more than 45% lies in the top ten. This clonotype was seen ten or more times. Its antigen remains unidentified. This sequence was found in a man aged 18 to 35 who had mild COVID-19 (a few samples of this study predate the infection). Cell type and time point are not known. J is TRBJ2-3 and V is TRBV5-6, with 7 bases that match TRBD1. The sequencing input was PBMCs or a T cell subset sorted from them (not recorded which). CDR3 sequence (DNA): TGTGCCAGCAGCTTCCCGGACAGGTTGGCAGATACGCAGTATTTT. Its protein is CASSFPDRLADTQYF.